The 18 T cell receptor beta chains below come from one sample, sequenced in a study of blood T cell repertoires in COVID-19. Using immunoSEQ multiplex PCR, the repertoire was profiled, and TCRdb retains in-frame clones only, with some absent. This table has around 150,000 clones, about 83% appearing once. The sequenced sample was peripheral blood. The receptor set was obtained from a woman aged 40-49 years with acute or convalescent COVID-19.

A single count supports this clone. CDR3 DNA: TGTGCCATCAGTGAGGGGGGGGGAAGGACCTACGAGCAGTACTTC. Residues: CAISEGGGRTYEQYF. The chain recombines TRBV10-3 with TRBJ2-7, with 7 bases that match TRBD2. CDR3 length equals 15 residues. V shed 2 bases and J 2 bases; nucleotides not matched to a gene: 6. The V gene's germline CDR1 is ENHRY and CDR2 SYGVKD.

The V call is TRBV12-3 or TRBV12-4, the J call TRBJ1-1; D ambiguous. This CDR3 contains 12 residues. V was pared by 5 bases and J by 6 bases, with 10 bases between. In DNA, the CDR3 is TGTGCCAGCAGTGAGGGAGTCGCTGAAGCTTTCTTT. This translates into CASSEGVAEAFF.

The genes are TRBV5-6 and TRBJ1-1; D is possibly TRBD1 (5 bases). V was clipped by 3 bases and J by 3 bases, with 24 bases between them. Germline V gene lookup returns CDR1 SGHDT and CDR2 YYEEEE. The CDR3 is 18 residues long. CDR3 coding DNA: TGTGCCAGCAGCTCGACACGAACCTCGGCCTGGGGCGACACTGAAGCTTTCTTT. This gives the protein CASSSTRTSAWGDTEAFF.

The V call is TRBV7-2, the J call TRBJ1-1; 8 bases line up with TRBD1. This CDR3 is 14 amino acids long. Losses at the gene ends were 1 base for V and 5 bases for J; bases not matched to a gene: 3. The germline CDR1 and CDR2 sequences are SGHTA and FQGNSA. The CDR3 nucleotides are TGTGCCAGCAGCTTAGACAGGGGGGGAACTGAAGCTTTCTTT. Residues: CASSLDRGGTEAFF.

V and J are TRBV5-4 and TRBJ1-1; no firm D call. Trimming removed 0 bases at V and 5 bases at J, with 11 bases between. CDR1 and CDR2 from the germline V gene are SGHNT and YYREEE (reference sequence). The CDR3 has 14 amino acids. This CDR3 reads CASSLVGERTEAFF. In nucleotides, the CDR3 is TGTGCCAGCAGCTTGGTTGGGGAGCGGACTGAAGCTTTCTTT.

The gene calls are TRBV7-9 and TRBJ2-5; 11 positions agree with TRBD1. The CDR3 contains 16 residues. The germline gives CDR1 SEHNR, CDR2 FQNEAQ (reference sequence). Trimming cost V 2 bases and J 4 bases; bases outside gene matches: 6. CDR3 residues: CASSLPPGQGVETQYF. The DNA for the CDR3 is TGTGCCAGCAGCTTACCACCGGGACAGGGGGTAGAGACCCAGTACTTC. Full variable domain (outside the CDR3, taken from reference TRBV7-9 and TRBJ2-5): DTGVSQNPRHKITKRGQNVTFRCDPISEHNRLYWYRQTLGQGPEFLTYFQNEAQLEKSRLLSDRFSAERPKGSFSTLEIQRTEQGDSAMYLCASSLPPGQGVETQYFGPGTRLLVL.

The V call is TRBV11-2, the J call TRBJ1-1; TRBD1 might be the D (6 bases). Trimming took off 4 bases at V and 5 bases at J, with 17 bases between the two ends. The CDR3 contains 15 residues. In germline, CDR1 is SGHAT, CDR2 FQNNGV. The CDR3 spells CASSSQGLRGTEAFF. The CDR3 DNA sequence: TGTGCCAGCAGCTCTCAGGGCCTTAGGGGGACTGAAGCTTTCTTT.

The chain couples TRBV5-1 to TRBJ1-6; D remains unclear. This CDR3 has 17 amino acids. V was trimmed by 4 bases and J by 6 bases, leaving 20 bases between them. Germline V gives CDR1 SGHRS, CDR2 YFSETQ. This CDR3 reads CASSPGTADGLNSPLHF. The CDR3 DNA is TGCGCCAGCAGCCCTGGAACTGCTGACGGACTTAATTCACCCCTCCACTTT.

The rearrangement uses TRBV30 and TRBJ1-2, with 7 nucleotides matching TRBD1. The CDR3 has 14 amino acids. J was trimmed by 3 bases and V by 2 bases; bases with no gene match: 6. Germline V gene data show CDR1 as GTSNPN and CDR2 as SVGIG (reference sequence). CDR3 DNA sequence: TGTGCCTGGAGTTTAGGGGGCTGGGACTATGGCTACACCTTC. It translates to CAWSLGGWDYGYTF.

The chain uses TRBV2 and TRBJ2-5; TRBD2 is a possible D gene (6 bases). This CDR3 spans 13 amino acids. Trimming stripped 7 bases from V and 4 bases from J, with 13 bases between. Germline values: CDR1 SNHLY, CDR2 FYNNEI. The CDR3 loop reads CASTEGPGETQYF. The CDR3 region has the DNA TGTGCCAGCACGGAGGGCCCCGGAGAGACCCAGTACTTC.

The chain carries TRBV27 and TRBJ1-1, with 8 bases aligning to TRBD1. The CDR3 runs to 18 residues. V lost 4 bases to trimming and J lost 1 base; unmatched junction nucleotides: 14. Per the germline V gene, CDR1 is MNHEY and CDR2 is SMNVEV (reference sequence). The CDR3 region is CASSSLVARGLGNTEAFF. CDR3 coding DNA: TGTGCCAGCAGTTCCCTGGTGGCCAGGGGGCTCGGGAACACTGAAGCTTTCTTT.

This rearrangement joins TRBV9 to TRBJ2-3; 7 bases are a match to TRBD1. Trimming cost V 0 bases and J 5 bases; bases outside gene matches: 9. The CDR3 is 16 residues long. CDR1 is SGDLS and CDR2 is YYNGEE in the germline V gene. The CDR3 is CASSVGERGRGDTQYF. The CDR3 DNA is TGTGCCAGCAGCGTAGGGGAAAGGGGGCGAGGAGATACGCAGTATTTT. Together with reference TRBV9 and TRBJ2-3, the CDR3 gives the full variable domain: DSGVTQTPKHLITATGQRVTLRCSPRSGDLSVYWYQQSLDQGLQFLIQYYNGEERAKGNILERFSAQQFPDLHSELNLSSLELGDSALYFCASSVGERGRGDTQYFGPGTRLTVL.

V is TRBV10-2 and J is TRBJ1-5; tentatively, D is TRBD1 (5 bases). Germline V gene data show CDR1 as WSHSY and CDR2 as SAAADI. V was pared by 5 bases and J by 0 bases, with 8 bases between. The CDR3 covers 14 residues. In nucleotides, the CDR3 is TGCGCCAGCAGTCCGGGGGTTAGCAATCAGCCCCAGCATTTT. This codes for CASSPGVSNQPQHF.

V gene TRBV9 combines with J gene TRBJ2-3; TRBD1 might be the D (5 bases). The CDR3 covers 15 residues. The V end was cut by 2 bases, the J end by 0 bases, with 10 bases between. The germline gives CDR1 SGDLS, CDR2 YYNGEE. The DNA of the CDR3 is TGTGCCAGCAGCGTTCGTCAGGGCAGCACAGATACGCAGTATTTT. Translated: CASSVRQGSTDTQYF.

The chain recombines TRBV6-5 with TRBJ1-2; D is possibly TRBD1 (6 bases). V gave up 5 bases and J gave up 6 bases, with 16 bases separating them. This CDR3 is 14 amino acids long. Germline values: CDR1 MNHEY, CDR2 SVGAGI. The DNA of the CDR3 is TGTGCCAGCAGTATCGGGACAACCGGAAATGGCTACACCTTC. The encoded protein is CASSIGTTGNGYTF.

This clone was observed a single time. The chain employs TRBV27 and TRBJ2-1, with TRBD2 matching 13 bases. The CDR3 is made up of 15 amino acids. The germline CDR1 and CDR2 sequences are MNHEY and SMNVEV (reference sequence). Losses at the gene ends were 6 bases for V and 7 bases for J; bases not matched to a gene: 6. The CDR3 sequence is CASRSGTSGANEQFF. DNA for the CDR3: TGTGCCAGCAGGTCCGGGACTAGCGGGGCTAATGAGCAGTTCTTC.

The CDR3 region has the DNA TGTGCCAGCAGTTACGTACAGGGGAGGCCCCAGCATTTT. It translates to CASSYVQGRPQHF. The chain uses TRBV6-2 or TRBV6-3 and TRBJ1-5; 7 bases line up with TRBD1. The V and J ends lost 2 bases and 9 bases, in that order; junction bases with no gene match: 4. The CDR3 totals 13 residues. CDR1 is MNHEY and CDR2 is SVGEGT in the germline V gene.

This rearrangement joins TRBV11-2 to TRBJ1-4, with no clear D. The CDR3 is made up of 13 amino acids. V was trimmed by 2 bases and J by 8 bases, leaving 9 bases between them. Germline CDR1 is SGHAT and CDR2 is FQNNGV. CDR3 coding DNA: TGTGCCAGCAGCTTAATAGTGGAGGAAAAACTGTTTTTT. Translating it yields CASSLIVEEKLFF.